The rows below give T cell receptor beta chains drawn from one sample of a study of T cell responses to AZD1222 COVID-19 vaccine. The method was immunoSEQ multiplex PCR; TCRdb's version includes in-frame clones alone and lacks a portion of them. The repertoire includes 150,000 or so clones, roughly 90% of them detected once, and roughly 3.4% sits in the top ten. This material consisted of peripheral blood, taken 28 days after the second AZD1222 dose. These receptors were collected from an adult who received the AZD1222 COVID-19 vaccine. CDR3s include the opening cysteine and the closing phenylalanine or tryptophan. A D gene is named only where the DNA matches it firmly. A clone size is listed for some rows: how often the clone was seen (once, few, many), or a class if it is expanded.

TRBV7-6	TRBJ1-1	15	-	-	TGTGCCAGCAGCTTAGGGGACGGGATCGTCACTGAAGCTTTCTTT	CASSLGDGIVTEAFF
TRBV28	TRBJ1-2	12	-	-	TGTGCCAGCAGTTCTTTAGCTCTAGGCTACACCTTC	CASSSLALGYTF
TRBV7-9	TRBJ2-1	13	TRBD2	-	TGTGCCAGCAGCTTAGCCCGACTAGCGGAGCAGTTCTTC	CASSLARLAEQFF
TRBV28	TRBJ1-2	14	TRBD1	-	TGTGCCAGCAGTTCCCTAGGGGGCGTCTATGGCTACACCTTC	CASSSLGGVYGYTF
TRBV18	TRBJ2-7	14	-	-	TGTGCCAGCTCACCCCGGGACTCAGCGGACGAGCAGTACTTC	CASSPRDSADEQYF
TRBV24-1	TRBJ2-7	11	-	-	TGTGCCACCAGTGATTCGTACGAGCAGTACTTC	CATSDSYEQYF
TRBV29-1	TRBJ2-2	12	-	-	TGCAGCGTCCTGCTCGGGACCGGGGAGCTGTTTTTT	CSVLLGTGELFF
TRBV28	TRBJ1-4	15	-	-	TGTGCCAGCAATGCATACACGGCAACTAATGAAAAACTGTTTTTT	CASNAYTATNEKLFF
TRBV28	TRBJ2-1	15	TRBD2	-	TGTGCCAGCTGTACTAGCGGGTATTACTACAATGAGCAGTTCTTC	CASCTSGYYYNEQFF
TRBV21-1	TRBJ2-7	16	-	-	TGTGCCAGCAGCGAGGGATCCTGGACAGGGAACGACGAGCAGTACTTC	CASSEGSWTGNDEQYF
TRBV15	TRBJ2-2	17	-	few	TGTGCCACCAGCAGAGATCACGGGGCCCGCCCGACCGGGGAGCTGTTTTTT	CATSRDHGARPTGELFF
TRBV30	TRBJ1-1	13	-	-	TGTGCCTGGAGGGACTCCGGGAGGACTGAAGCTTTCTTT	CAWRDSGRTEAFF
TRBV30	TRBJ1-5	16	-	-	TGTGCCTGGAGTGTACGGAACAGGGTCGGCAATCAGCCCCAGCATTTT	CAWSVRNRVGNQPQHF
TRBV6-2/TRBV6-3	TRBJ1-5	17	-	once	TGTGCCAGCAGTTACAGCACCGGGACAAGTAGCAATCAGCCCCAGCATTTT	CASSYSTGTSSNQPQHF
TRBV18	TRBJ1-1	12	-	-	TGTGCCAGCTCGCCTCTCGACGCTGAAGCTTTCTTT	CASSPLDAEAFF
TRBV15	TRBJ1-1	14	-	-	TGTGCCACCAGCGTCCGGCAGATGAACACTGAAGCTTTCTTT	CATSVRQMNTEAFF
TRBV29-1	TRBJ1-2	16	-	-	TGCAGCGTGTCAAGGCATAAGGGTCCCGGGGGCTATGGCTACACCTTC	CSVSRHKGPGGYGYTF
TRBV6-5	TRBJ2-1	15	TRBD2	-	TGTGCCAGCAGCAGACTAGCGGGAGGGAACAATGAGCAGTTCTTC	CASSRLAGGNNEQFF
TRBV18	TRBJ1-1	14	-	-	TGTGCCAGCTCACCATTATCGGACAGCACTGAAGCTTTCTTT	CASSPLSDSTEAFF
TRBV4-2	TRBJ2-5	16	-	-	TGTGCCAGCAGCCACACCCAGGGCTCCGGGCAAGAGACCCAGTACTTC	CASSHTQGSGQETQYF
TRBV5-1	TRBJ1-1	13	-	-	TGCGCCAGCAGCATGGGGATGAACACTGAAGCTTTCTTT	CASSMGMNTEAFF
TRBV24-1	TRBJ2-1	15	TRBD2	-	TGTGCCACCAGTGAGGGACTAGCGGGAGTTTCTGAGCAGTTCTTC	CATSEGLAGVSEQFF
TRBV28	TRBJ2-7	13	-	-	TGTGCCAGCAGTTTAAGGCCGGTCTACGAGCAGTACTTC	CASSLRPVYEQYF
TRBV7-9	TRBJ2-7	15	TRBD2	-	TGTGCCAGCAGCCCCGAGACTAGCCCTTCCTACGAGCAGTACTTC	CASSPETSPSYEQYF